The sequence of this T cell receptor (beta chain) was determined in a study of T-cell memory formation after mild COVID-19. Study-wide findings and caveats: Clones which contracted sat mainly in CM and EM if CD4+, and in EMRA if CD8+.

To note about this clonotype: Its antigen is unidentified.

Trimming left V 1 base short and J 5 bases short, with 15 bases between. Germline values: CDR1 PRHDT, CDR2 FYEKMQ (reference sequence). The CDR3 is 15 residues long. From 5'RACE with constant-segment primers came TCR alpha and TCR beta cDNA libraries that carried sample barcodes and UMIs. TCRdb analysed the 5' RACE reads with MiXCR anew, one entry per CDR3 protein. The sample includes hundreds of thousands of distinct CDR3 sequences, 25% to 30% of them seen just once. This chain links TRBV13 with TRBJ2-7; maybe TRBD1 (5 bases). This TCR was recovered from an adult woman who had mild COVID-19 (a few samples of this study predate the infection). Cell type and time point are not known. The sequenced sample was PBMCs or a T cell subset sorted from them (not recorded which). The CDR3 here is CASSLVRQGRNEQYF. The CDR3 region has the DNA TGTGCCAGCAGCTTAGTTCGCCAGGGTAGGAACGAGCAGTACTTC.